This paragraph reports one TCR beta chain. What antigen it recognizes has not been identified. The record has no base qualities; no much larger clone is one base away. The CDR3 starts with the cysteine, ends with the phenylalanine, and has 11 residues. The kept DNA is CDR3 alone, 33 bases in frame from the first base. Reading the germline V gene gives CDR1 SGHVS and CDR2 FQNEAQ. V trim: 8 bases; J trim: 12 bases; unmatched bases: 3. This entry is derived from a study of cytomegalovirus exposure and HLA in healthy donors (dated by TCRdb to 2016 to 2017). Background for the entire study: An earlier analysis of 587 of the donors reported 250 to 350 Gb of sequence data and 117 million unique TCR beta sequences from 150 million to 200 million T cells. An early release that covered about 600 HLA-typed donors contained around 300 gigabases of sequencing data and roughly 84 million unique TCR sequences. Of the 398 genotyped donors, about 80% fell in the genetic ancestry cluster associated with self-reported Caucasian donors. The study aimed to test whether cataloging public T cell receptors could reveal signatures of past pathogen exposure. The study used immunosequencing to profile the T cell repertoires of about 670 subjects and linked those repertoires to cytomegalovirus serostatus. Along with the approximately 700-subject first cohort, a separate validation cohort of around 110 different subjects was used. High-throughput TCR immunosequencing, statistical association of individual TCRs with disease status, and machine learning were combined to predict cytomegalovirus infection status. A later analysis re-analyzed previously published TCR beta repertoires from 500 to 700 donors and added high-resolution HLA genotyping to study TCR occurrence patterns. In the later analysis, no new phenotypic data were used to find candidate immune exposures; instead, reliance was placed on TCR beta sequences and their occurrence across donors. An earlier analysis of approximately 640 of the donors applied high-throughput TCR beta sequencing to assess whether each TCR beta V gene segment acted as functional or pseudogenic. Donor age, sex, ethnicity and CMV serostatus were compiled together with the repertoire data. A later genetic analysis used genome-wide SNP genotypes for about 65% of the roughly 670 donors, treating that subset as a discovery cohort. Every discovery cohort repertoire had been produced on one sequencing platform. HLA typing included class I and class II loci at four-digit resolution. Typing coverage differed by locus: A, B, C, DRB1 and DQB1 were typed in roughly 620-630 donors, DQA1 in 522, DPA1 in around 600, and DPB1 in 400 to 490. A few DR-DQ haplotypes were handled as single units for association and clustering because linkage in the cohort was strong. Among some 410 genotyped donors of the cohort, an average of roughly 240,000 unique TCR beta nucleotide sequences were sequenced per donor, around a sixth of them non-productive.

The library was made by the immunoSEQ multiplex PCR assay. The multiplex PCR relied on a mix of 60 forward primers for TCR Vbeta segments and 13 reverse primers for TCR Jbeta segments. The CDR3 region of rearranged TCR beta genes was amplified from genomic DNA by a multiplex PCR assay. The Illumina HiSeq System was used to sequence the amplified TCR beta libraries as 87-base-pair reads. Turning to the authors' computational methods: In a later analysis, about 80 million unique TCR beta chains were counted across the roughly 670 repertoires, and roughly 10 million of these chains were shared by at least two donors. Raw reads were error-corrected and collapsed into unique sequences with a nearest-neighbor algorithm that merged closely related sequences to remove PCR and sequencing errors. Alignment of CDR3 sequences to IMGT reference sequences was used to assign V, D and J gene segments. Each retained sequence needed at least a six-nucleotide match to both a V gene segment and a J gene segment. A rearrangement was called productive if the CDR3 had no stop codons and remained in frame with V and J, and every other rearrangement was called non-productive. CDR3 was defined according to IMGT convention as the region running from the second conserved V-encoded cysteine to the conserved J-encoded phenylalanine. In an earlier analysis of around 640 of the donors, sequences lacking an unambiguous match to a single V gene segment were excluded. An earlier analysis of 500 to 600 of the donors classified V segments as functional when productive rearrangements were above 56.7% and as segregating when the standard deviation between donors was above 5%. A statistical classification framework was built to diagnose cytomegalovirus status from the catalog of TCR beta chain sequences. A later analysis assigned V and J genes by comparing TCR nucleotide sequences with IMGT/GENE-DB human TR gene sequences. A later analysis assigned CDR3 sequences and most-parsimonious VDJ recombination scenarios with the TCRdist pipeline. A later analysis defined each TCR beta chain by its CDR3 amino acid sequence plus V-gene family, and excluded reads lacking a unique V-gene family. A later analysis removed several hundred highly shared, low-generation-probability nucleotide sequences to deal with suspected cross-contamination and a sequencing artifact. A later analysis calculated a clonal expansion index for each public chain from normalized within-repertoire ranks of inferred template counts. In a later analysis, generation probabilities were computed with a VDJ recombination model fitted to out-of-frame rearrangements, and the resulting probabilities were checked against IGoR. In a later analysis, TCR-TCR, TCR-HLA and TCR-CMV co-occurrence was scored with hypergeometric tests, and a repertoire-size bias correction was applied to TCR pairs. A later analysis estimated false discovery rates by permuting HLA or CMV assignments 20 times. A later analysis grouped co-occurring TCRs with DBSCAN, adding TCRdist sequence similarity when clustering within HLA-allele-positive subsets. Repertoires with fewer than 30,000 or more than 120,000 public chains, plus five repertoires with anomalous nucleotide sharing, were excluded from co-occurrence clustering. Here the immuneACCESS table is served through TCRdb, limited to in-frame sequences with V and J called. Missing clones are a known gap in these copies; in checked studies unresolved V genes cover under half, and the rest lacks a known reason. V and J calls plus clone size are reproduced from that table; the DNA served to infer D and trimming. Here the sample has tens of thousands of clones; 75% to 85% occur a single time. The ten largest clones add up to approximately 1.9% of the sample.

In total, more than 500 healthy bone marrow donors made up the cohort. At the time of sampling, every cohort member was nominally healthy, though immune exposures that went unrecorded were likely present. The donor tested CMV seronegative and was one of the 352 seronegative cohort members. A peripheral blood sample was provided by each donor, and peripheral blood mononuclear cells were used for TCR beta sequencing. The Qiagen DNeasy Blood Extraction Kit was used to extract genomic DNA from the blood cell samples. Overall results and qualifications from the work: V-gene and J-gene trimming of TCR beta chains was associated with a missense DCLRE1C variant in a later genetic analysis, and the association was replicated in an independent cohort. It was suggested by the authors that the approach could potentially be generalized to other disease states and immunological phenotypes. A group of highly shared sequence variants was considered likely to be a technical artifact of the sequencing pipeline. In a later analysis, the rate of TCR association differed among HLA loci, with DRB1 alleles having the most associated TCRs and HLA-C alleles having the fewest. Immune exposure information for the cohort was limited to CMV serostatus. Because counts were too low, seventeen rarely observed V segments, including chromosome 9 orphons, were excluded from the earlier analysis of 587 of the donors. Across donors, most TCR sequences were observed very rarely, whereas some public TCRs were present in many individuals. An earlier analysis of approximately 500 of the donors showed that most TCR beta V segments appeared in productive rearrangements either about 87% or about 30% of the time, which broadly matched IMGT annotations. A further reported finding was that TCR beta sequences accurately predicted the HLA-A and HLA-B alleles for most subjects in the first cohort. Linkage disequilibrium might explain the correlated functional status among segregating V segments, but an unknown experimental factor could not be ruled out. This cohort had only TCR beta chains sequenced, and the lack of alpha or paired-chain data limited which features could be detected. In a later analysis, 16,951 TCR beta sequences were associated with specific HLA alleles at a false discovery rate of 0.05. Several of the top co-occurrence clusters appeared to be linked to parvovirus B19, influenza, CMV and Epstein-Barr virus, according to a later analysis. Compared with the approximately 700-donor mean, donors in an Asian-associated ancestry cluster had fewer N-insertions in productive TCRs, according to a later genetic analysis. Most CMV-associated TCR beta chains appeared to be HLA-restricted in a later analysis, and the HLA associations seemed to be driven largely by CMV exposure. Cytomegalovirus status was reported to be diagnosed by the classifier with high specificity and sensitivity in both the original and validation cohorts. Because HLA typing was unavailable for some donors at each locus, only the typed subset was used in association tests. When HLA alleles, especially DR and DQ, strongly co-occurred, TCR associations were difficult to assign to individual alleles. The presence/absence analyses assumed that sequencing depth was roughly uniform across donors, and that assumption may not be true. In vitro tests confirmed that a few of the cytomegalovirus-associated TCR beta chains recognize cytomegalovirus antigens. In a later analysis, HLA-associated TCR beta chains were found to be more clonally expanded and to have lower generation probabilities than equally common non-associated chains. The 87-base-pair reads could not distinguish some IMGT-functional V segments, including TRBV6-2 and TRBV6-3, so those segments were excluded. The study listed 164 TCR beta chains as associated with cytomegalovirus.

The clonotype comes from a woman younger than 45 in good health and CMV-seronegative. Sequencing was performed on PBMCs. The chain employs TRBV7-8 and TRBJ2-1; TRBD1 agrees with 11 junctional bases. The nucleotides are TGTGCCAGCGGACAGGGGGCCGGGCAGTTCTTC. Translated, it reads CASGQGAGQFF.